The present T cell receptor (beta chain) was sequenced within a study of blood T cells in healthy people across ages. Study-wide results and caveats: Unsorted PBMCs prevented conclusive naive versus antigen-experienced comparison. In long-lived donors, naive CD4+ cell counts and diversity exceeded those of aged donors. With age, beta diversity per million T cells declined roughly linearly, significantly by 30 to 40.

The CDR3 spans 19 residues. V dropped 0 bases and J dropped 3 bases, with 18 bases sitting between them. In germline, CDR1 is MNHEY, CDR2 SVGAGI. Primers used in a second PCR of about 7 to 11 cycles were a sample-barcoded 5' primer and a J-beta primer mix. Every molecule of cDNA carried a tag from a template-switch adaptor with 12 random nucleotides. From the 5' RACE reads, TCRdb called clonotypes with MiXCR, one entry per CDR3 protein. Among just over 800,000 distinct CDR3 sequences listed, roughly 60% were seen once. On this clonotype: Its matching antigen is unknown.

Sequenced material: blood. The source of this sequence is a man aged 25-45 years in good health. The genes are TRBV6-5 and TRBJ2-6; D ambiguous. The DNA of the CDR3 is TGTGCCAGCAGTTACTCCCTCGGACCCAGGCCCCTTGGGGCCAACGTCCTGACTTTC. It codes for CASSYSLGPRPLGANVLTF.